Listed below are T cell receptor beta chains from one sample, sequenced in a study of T cells in Graves' hyperthyroidism and ophthalmopathy. TCRdb reprocessed the multiplex PCR reads via MiXCR and lists one record per CDR3 protein. The data hold around 700,000 distinct CDR3 sequences, with around a third observed a single time. Sequencing used blood. These receptors were collected from a woman aged 35 to 49 with Graves' hyperthyroidism. CDR3s include the opening cysteine and the closing phenylalanine or tryptophan. A D gene is named only where the DNA matches it firmly.

V	D	CDR3
TRBV2	-	CASSASPGNPDYGYTF
TRBV7-6	-	CASSADSNTEAFF
TRBV29-1	-	CSVVRGWWSYEQYF
TRBV10-3	-	CAISSQNEQFF
TRBV29-1	-	CSVDKGGLEQYF
TRBV5-5	-	CASSIGRTRANYGYTF
TRBV7-9	-	CASSLQGHTEAFF
TRBV10-3	-	CASSKLRETKEKLFF
TRBV5-1	-	CASSWGRGKETQYF
TRBV7-2	TRBD2	CASSRGAGGRETQYF
TRBV7-3	-	CASSLTLSDNTQYF
TRBV20-1	TRBD2	CSHLWAASGRYETQYF
TRBV14	TRBD2	CASSQGHWGLVGPQYF
TRBV20-1	-	CSAREVINEQYF
TRBV9	-	CASSHGGLNQPQHF
TRBV10-3	TRBD2	CAGTSVTTGELFF
TRBV9	-	CASSVDSSSSGANVLTF
TRBV7-2	-	CASSSGSSPRQPQHF
TRBV7-7	-	CASGTMGTVYGYTF
TRBV20-1	TRBD1	CSAQPGQVRYEQYF
TRBV14	-	CASSQELSSYGYTF
TRBV4-1	-	CASSQRWGGTEAFF
TRBV2	-	CASSSGILTEAFF
TRBV29-1	-	CSVYGGAHTEAFF
TRBV10-3	-	CAISTGTEISYEQYF
TRBV2	TRBD2	CATYRAERLAETQETQYF
TRBV5-1	-	CASGEFYGYTF
TRBV7-9	TRBD2	CASSPRGGRANVLTF
TRBV10-3	-	CAISEKWAFF
TRBV12-3/TRBV12-4	-	CASSRRIYEQYF
TRBV5-1	-	CASSLPSTGLNTGELFF
TRBV19	-	CASSISFSGETQYF
TRBV5-1	-	CASSRVGNLNTEAFF
TRBV18	-	CASSPRHGQETQYF
TRBV2	TRBD2	CASSVGASGSTGELFF
TRBV12-3/TRBV12-4	-	CASRQGGTNEKLFF
TRBV7-9	-	CASSQPLGNIQYF
TRBV5-1	-	CASQKGGGTNEKLFF
TRBV7-9	-	CASSLYQSLPTQWPKWEQYF
TRBV9	-	CASSVGWGGQNTIYF
TRBV10-3	-	CAISEPPGSSPLHF
TRBV4-1	TRBD1	CASSHPDREVFSPLHF
TRBV28	-	CAISGTGRVQHF
TRBV19	TRBD1	CASSIRPGQSIGNTIYF
TRBV7-2	-	CASSRTGKEGLATNEKLFF
TRBV30	TRBD1	CAWRGQGSYEQYF
TRBV5-1	-	CASSSTGLSVEPQHF
TRBV24-1	-	CATSDGQFNTQYF
TRBV7-8	TRBD1	CASSLGQGGNEQYF
TRBV5-5	-	CASSLESAHSAQHF
TRBV24-1	-	CATSGNGGTEAFF
TRBV7-9	-	CASSQIPGTPFYEQYF
TRBV19	-	CASTQGETQYF
TRBV10-3	TRBD2	CATGQIGLVDFYEQYF
TRBV20-1	TRBD1	CSAGPLSTGRTEAFF
TRBV20-1	-	CSARDGTSPLHF
TRBV27	-	CASSSYPQKTYGYTF